This T cell receptor beta chain stems from a study of blood T cell repertoires in COVID-19. Sequenced by immunoSEQ multiplex PCR; TCRdb stores in-frame clones only, minus some. The repertoire holds around 270,000 clones, roughly 90% seen once, with about 4.6% in the top ten. Germline V lookup: CDR1 LNHDA, CDR2 SQIVND (reference sequence). The CDR3 is made up of 15 amino acids. V was pared by 6 bases and J by 4 bases, with 18 bases between. This clonotype originated in a man aged 40-49 years with acute or convalescent COVID-19. Sequences were obtained from peripheral blood. J is TRBJ1-2 and V is TRBV19, with TRBD1 as a possible D gene (5 bases). In DNA form, the CDR3 reads TGTGCCAGTAGAGATGCCCGAAGGGGCGGCTATGGCTACACCTTC. Encoded protein: CASRDARRGGYGYTF.